A single sample gave rise to the 28 T cell receptor beta chains below, sequenced in a study of regulatory T cells in long-lasting Graves disease. Time point indicated: newly diagnosed GD, antithyroid drugs for less than 3 months. Preparation of the TCR library used RNA extracted from PBMCs. Libraries of TCR beta came from iRepertoire HTBI primers plus Arm-PCR of CDR3 regions. From the multiplex PCR reads, TCRdb called clonotypes with MiXCR, one entry per CDR3 protein. The top ten hold approximately 17% of the sample, which has 360,000 or so distinct CDR3 sequences, 10% to 15% seen once. This same sample was also part of a study on T cells in Graves' hyperthyroidism and ophthalmopathy.

The sequences come from peripheral blood mononuclear cells (PBMCs), collected at new diagnosis, from a patient treated with antithyroid drugs. All receptors derive from a young woman with Graves disease.

This clonotype was seen only a few times. The chain couples TRBV7-2 to TRBJ1-2; D is possibly TRBD1 (5 bases). V was shortened by 4 bases and J by 4 bases, with 19 bases between the two germline ends. Germline values: CDR1 SGHTA, CDR2 FQGNSA. The CDR3 loop spans 16 amino acids. The CDR3 DNA reads as TGTGCCAGCAGCTGGGACTATCCCCCCCATGTCTATGGCTACACCTTC. It specifies CASSWDYPPHVYGYTF.

This clonotype has only one observation. V usage is TRBV7-9 and J usage is TRBJ2-3, with 7 bases that match TRBD2. CDR1 SEHNR and CDR2 FQNEAQ come from the germline V gene (reference sequence). Unmatched junction bases numbered 12, after V lost 5 bases and J lost 1 base. The CDR3 has 17 amino acids. CDR3 sequence: CASSQDATGGGTDTQYF. The CDR3 bases are TGTGCCAGCAGCCAAGATGCGACGGGGGGAGGCACAGATACGCAGTATTTT.

This clonotype appeared many times. The V call is TRBV11-3, the J call TRBJ1-1; no clear D gene. Germline values: CDR1 SGHNT, CDR2 YENEEA. The CDR3 has 12 amino acids. V gave up 2 bases and J gave up 11 bases, with 12 bases separating them. CDR3 coding DNA: TGTGCCAGCAGCTTATCCGGCCAAGGGGCTTTCTTT. Encoded protein: CASSLSGQGAFF.

This clonotype was seen many times. The chain is built from TRBV12-3 or TRBV12-4 and TRBJ1-1; no clear D gene. Trimming removed 3 bases at V and 1 base at J, with 9 bases between. CDR3 size: 14 residues. CDR3 in DNA: TGTGCCAGCAGTTTTTCGGCGGGGAACACTGAAGCTTTCTTT. It yields the protein CASSFSAGNTEAFF.

This clonotype was detected only a few times. This chain uses TRBV9 with TRBJ2-7, with 9 bases fitting TRBD1. V was clipped by 4 bases and J by 2 bases; unmatched bases: 10. The CDR3 has 16 amino acids. CDR1 and CDR2 (germline): SGDLS, YYNGEE. This chain's CDR3 is CASSLGGTGNTYEQYF. Here the CDR3 DNA reads TGTGCCAGCAGCTTGGGGGGGACAGGGAACACCTACGAGCAGTACTTC.

This clonotype was observed at least ten times. The gene calls are TRBV4-2 and TRBJ2-3; tentatively, D is TRBD1 or TRBD2 (5 bases each). CDR1 and CDR2 (germline): LGHNA, YNFKEQ. The V end lost 1 base, the J end lost 1 base, and 15 bases lay between the germline ends. The CDR3 is 17 residues long. The CDR3 is CASSQVTGRWGTDTQYF. For the CDR3, the DNA is TGTGCCAGCAGCCAAGTTACGGGGCGATGGGGCACAGATACGCAGTATTTT.

This clonotype occurred many times. The chain links TRBV28 to TRBJ2-1; D is possibly TRBD2 (6 bases). V was cut by 4 bases and J by 3 bases, with 16 bases left in between. The CDR3 runs 16 residues. CDR1 and CDR2 (germline): MDHEN, SYDVKM. The CDR3 sequence: CASSYFTGVGYNEQFF. CDR3 DNA: TGTGCCAGCAGTTACTTTACGGGAGTAGGCTACAATGAGCAGTTCTTC.

This sequence joins TRBV6-5 and TRBJ1-4; possible D gene TRBD1, 5 bases. Per germline, CDR1 MNHEY and CDR2 SVGAGI. The ends were cut back, 6 bases at V and 11 bases at J, with 13 bases in the middle. The CDR3 has 12 amino acids. The CDR3 sequence is CASSYGGWKLFF. The DNA of the CDR3 is TGTGCCAGCAGCTACGGGGGGTGGAAACTGTTTTTT.

This clonotype showed up many times. The chain has TRBV20-1 and TRBJ2-1; 8 bases are shared with TRBD2. This CDR3 has 17 amino acids. Losses at the gene ends were 0 bases for V and 7 bases for J; bases not matched to a gene: 14. The germline V gene has CDR1 DFQATT and CDR2 SNEGSKA (reference sequence). CDR3 protein: CSARDWASGSGGNEQFF. The CDR3, as DNA: TGCAGTGCTAGAGATTGGGCTAGCGGGTCTGGGGGGAATGAGCAGTTCTTC.

The chain employs TRBV28 and TRBJ1-1, with D perhaps TRBD1 (6 bases). From germline, CDR1 is MDHEN and CDR2 SYDVKM. The CDR3 consists of 18 residues. V was cut by 3 bases and J by 7 bases, with 27 bases left in between. Here the CDR3 reads CASSFRGGVFVSSYEAFF. The CDR3 region has the DNA TGTGCCAGCAGTTTTCGGGGGGGCGTCTTTGTGTCTTCGTATGAAGCTTTCTTT. Supplemented by reference TRBV28 and TRBJ1-1, the full variable domain reads DVKVTQSSRYLVKRTGEKVFLECVQDMDHENMFWYRQDPGLGLRLIYFSYDVKMKEKGDIPEGYSVSREKKERFSLILESASTNQTSMYLCASSFRGGVFVSSYEAFFGQGTRLTVV.

This clonotype showed up many times. Germline is not matched at one junction end, which may reflect a read error. The chain recombines TRBV24-1 with TRBJ1-5; D is uncertain. From germline, CDR1 is KGHDR and CDR2 SFDVKD. This CDR3 has 12 amino acids. CDR3 in DNA: TGTGCCACCAGTAGTACGAATCAGCCCCCGCATTTT. The encoded protein is CATSSTNQPPHF.

This clonotype has only a few counts. J is TRBJ1-2 and V is TRBV5-1; tentative D call: TRBD1 (5 bases). With 0 bases removed from V and 2 bases from J, the gap between germline ends came to 8 bases. CDR1 is SGHRS and CDR2 is YFSETQ in the germline V gene. The CDR3 has 14 residues. CDR3 DNA: TGCGCCAGCAGCTTGGGGGACGGAAACTATGGCTACACCTTC. Protein product: CASSLGDGNYGYTF.

In its sample, this clonotype was seen many times. V and J are TRBV14 and TRBJ2-3; the D gene is possibly TRBD2 (6 bases). Trimming removed 1 base at V and 4 bases at J, with 24 bases between. Germline CDR1 is SGHDN and CDR2 is FVKESK. This CDR3 contains 19 residues. The CDR3 DNA reads as TGTGCCAGCAGCCAAGTTGCGGCGGGGCGCCGAGTATTCCCAGATACGCAGTATTTT. Its translation: CASSQVAAGRRVFPDTQYF.

This sequence joins TRBV15 and TRBJ2-3, with a tentative D call TRBD1 (6 bases). The germline CDR1 and CDR2 sequences are LNHNV and YYDKDF (reference sequence). V shed 7 bases and J shed 2 bases, with 10 bases lying between them. This CDR3 is 13 amino acids long. CDR3 protein: CATTDRSTDTQYF. The CDR3, as DNA: TGTGCCACCACAGACAGGTCCACAGATACGCAGTATTTT.

This chain connects TRBV10-2 to TRBJ2-3; 9 bases line up with TRBD2. This CDR3 comprises 15 residues. The germline CDR1 and CDR2 sequences are WSHSY and SAAADI. The V gene end was trimmed by 2 bases and the J gene end by 6 bases; junction bases not matched to a gene: 6. CDR3 DNA sequence: TGCGCCAGCAGTGAGAGGACTAGCGAGTCGGATACGCAGTATTTT. This translates into CASSERTSESDTQYF.

This clonotype showed up many times. The chain uses TRBV4-1 and TRBJ1-5, with D possibly being TRBD1 (5 bases). The V and J ends lost 5 bases and 0 bases respectively, with 8 bases between them. Germline values: CDR1 MGHRA, CDR2 YSYEKL. This CDR3 comprises 14 residues. CDR3 amino acids: CASSLQVSNQPQHF. For the CDR3, the DNA is TGCGCCAGCAGCTTACAGGTTAGCAATCAGCCCCAGCATTTT.

This clonotype appeared a few times. CDR3 coding DNA: TGTGCCAGCAGCTTAAAGATTAGCGGGAGTACCTACGAGCAGTACTTC. It translates to CASSLKISGSTYEQYF. The V call is TRBV7-2, the J call TRBJ2-7; the match to TRBD2 covers 9 bases. Per germline, CDR1 SGHTA and CDR2 FQGNSA. V shed 2 bases and J 2 bases; nucleotides not matched to a gene: 7. This CDR3 region has 16 residues.

This clonotype was observed at least ten times. The chain recombines TRBV7-9 with TRBJ2-7; a possible D gene is TRBD1 (6 bases). The V gene's germline CDR1 is SEHNR and CDR2 FQNEAQ (reference sequence). Trimming took off 5 bases at V and 6 bases at J, with 14 bases between the two ends. This CDR3 is built from 13 residues. CDR3 amino acids: CASSAYRVFEQYF. DNA for the CDR3: TGTGCCAGCAGCGCGTACAGGGTTTTCGAGCAGTACTTC.

This clonotype showed up many times. This rearrangement joins TRBV18 to TRBJ2-2; 8 nucleotides line up with TRBD2. The CDR3 consists of 16 residues. V lost 0 bases, J lost 6 bases, and 6 bases stayed unmatched. Germline lookup yields CDR1 KGHSH and CDR2 LQKENI. DNA of the CDR3: TGTGCCAGCTCACCACCCGGGACTAGGGTCGCCGGGGAGCTGTTTTTT. This sequence encodes CASSPPGTRVAGELFF.

In its sample, this clonotype was seen many times. This chain connects TRBV7-2 to TRBJ1-5; D not certain. V lost 1 base and J 0 bases, leaving 4 bases between the germline ends. Germline V gives CDR1 SGHTA, CDR2 FQGNSA. This CDR3 has 14 amino acids. The CDR3 region is CASSLDYSNQPQHF. The CDR3 bases are TGTGCCAGCAGCTTAGATTATAGCAATCAGCCCCAGCATTTT.

This clonotype was counted only a few times. The chain links TRBV7-9 to TRBJ2-5; D gene ambiguous. The CDR3 runs to 15 residues. V was shortened by 1 base and J by 5 bases, with 14 bases between the two germline ends. Germline CDR1 reads SEHNR; CDR2 reads FQNEAQ (reference sequence). The chain's CDR3 is CASSLGATDLETQYF. The CDR3 DNA reads as TGTGCCAGCAGCTTAGGAGCTACCGACCTGGAGACCCAGTACTTC.

This clonotype was detected ten times or more. The gene calls are TRBV7-2 and TRBJ2-3, with unresolved D. The germline V gene has CDR1 SGHTA and CDR2 FQGNSA. The length of the CDR3 is 14 residues. Trimming stripped 5 bases from V and 6 bases from J, with 15 bases between. For the CDR3, the DNA is TGTGCCAGCAGCGGTTATGTTGAGAGGGATACGCAGTATTTT. Amino acid sequence: CASSGYVERDTQYF.

The chain carries TRBV19 and TRBJ2-2, with D possibly TRBD2 on 5 matching bases. Germline loops: CDR1 LNHDA, CDR2 SQIVND (reference sequence). V was shortened by 0 bases and J by 6 bases, with 14 bases between the two germline ends. The CDR3 is made up of 16 amino acids. The CDR3 nucleotides read TGTGCCAGTAGTATAGATAAACGGGAAGACTCCGGGGAGCTGTTTTTT. Protein product: CASSIDKREDSGELFF.

This clonotype was seen repeatedly, ten times or more. The CDR3 DNA reads as TGTGCCAGCAGTGATAAAGCGGGACAGGGGGTTGGTGGCTACACCTTC. Protein: CASSDKAGQGVGGYTF. V is TRBV12-3 or TRBV12-4 and J is TRBJ1-2, with 11 bases matching TRBD1. V was clipped by 5 bases and J by 7 bases; unmatched bases: 12. CDR3 length: 16 residues.

This clonotype has a handful of counts. This chain uses TRBV6-1 with TRBJ1-5; 7 bases line up with TRBD1. Germline assignment: CDR1 MNHNS and CDR2 SASEGT. The ends lost 0 bases at V and 7 bases at J; junction bases unmatched: 3. The CDR3 runs to 14 residues. The CDR3 loop is CASSEAEGAQPQHF. CDR3 DNA sequence: TGTGCCAGCAGTGAAGCCGAGGGGGCACAGCCCCAGCATTTT.

This clonotype occurred many times. The V and J genes are TRBV20-1 and TRBJ2-7; D might be TRBD2 (5 bases). Trimming took off 4 bases at V and 5 bases at J, with 18 bases between the two ends. The CDR3 covers 14 residues. CDR1 and CDR2 (germline): DFQATT, SNEGSKA (reference sequence). DNA for the CDR3: TGCAGTGCTAAAGGGCTAGCCAGGTTCGACGAGCAGTACTTC. Amino acid sequence: CSAKGLARFDEQYF.

The table lists this clonotype with many counts. J is TRBJ2-2 and V is TRBV28, with D unresolved. The CDR3 has 13 amino acids. Germline loops: CDR1 MDHEN, CDR2 SYDVKM. V lost 10 bases and J lost 3, with 12 bases in between. DNA of the CDR3: TGTGCCACCCATGGGATTGACACCGGGGAGCTGTTTTTT. Residues: CATHGIDTGELFF.

This clonotype was seen repeatedly, ten times or more. This chain links TRBV15 with TRBJ1-2, with TRBD1 matching over 7 bases. V dropped 5 bases and J dropped 2; count of bases not matched to a gene: 8. The CDR3 is made up of 15 amino acids. The germline gives CDR1 LNHNV, CDR2 YYDKDF (reference sequence). CDR3 in DNA: TGTGCCACCAGCGGCCGACAGGGTTCCAACTATGGCTACACCTTC. Protein sequence: CATSGRQGSNYGYTF.